What follows is one T cell receptor beta chain and its context. What it recognizes is unknown. There are 16 residues in the CDR3. The V gene lost 9 bases and the J gene lost 0 bases, with 20 bases spanning the gap. Germline V lookup: CDR1 LNHDA, CDR2 SQIVND (reference sequence). This entry belongs to a study of cytomegalovirus exposure and HLA in healthy donors. At the level of the study: Drawn from HLA-typed donors, approximately 86 million unique TCRs were held in an early data release.

Findings and caveats of the study: Later analysis associated a missense DCLRE1C variant with TCR beta V- and J-gene trimming. TCR beta chains numbering more than 150 were designated cytomegalovirus-associated. For most subjects, TCR beta sequences were reported to predict HLA-A and HLA-B alleles with accuracy.

60 Vbeta and 13 Jbeta primers were used in PCR. Only in-frame clones appear in the TCRdb table, and some are missing; sequencing was by immunoSEQ multiplex PCR. This repertoire shows roughly 120,000 clones, about 74% found once; its top ten account for less than 3.5%. The rearrangement joins TRBV19 to TRBJ1-2; D is perhaps TRBD1 (6 bases). Sequences were obtained from PBMCs. The receptor was derived from a woman aged 40 to 50 in good health and CMV-seropositive. CDR3 residues: CASSLRVQGSNYGYTF. CDR3 DNA: TGTGCCAGCTCGTTAAGGGTACAGGGCTCTAACTATGGCTACACCTTC.